Here is one T cell receptor beta chain with its context. Its antigen is not known. Lysates of CMV-infected fibroblasts at 9 to 10 ug/mL stimulated these cells. Sorted nonresponding memory CD4+ T cells were CD40L-negative, CD69-negative, CD45RO-high. The record originates from a study of persistence of HIV-infected CD4 T cells. Study-wide background: Up to roughly 180 mL blood was drawn at multiple time points; a couple of donors had single-time leukapheresis.

This was the immunoSEQ version 4 assay in survey mode. Clones were sequenced by immunoSEQ multiplex PCR, and TCRdb holds only the in-frame ones, with some missing. This sample has 50,000 or so clones, with more than 60% found just once. The junction had 5 bases not matched to a gene; V was cut back by 4 bases and J by 4 bases. The CDR3 is 14 amino acids. CDR1 and CDR2 from the germline V gene are WSHSY and SAAADI. Study results and caveats: CMV- and Gag-responding cells had lower TCRbeta richness than CD3/CD28-responding cells. TCR analyses could not target the rare provirus-carrying CMV-responding cells. Degenerate expanded CDR3beta sequences were enriched among CMV- and Gag-responding cells.

The chain recombines TRBV10-2 with TRBJ1-2, with 8 bases matching TRBD1. The TCR sequence derives from an adult man with HIV who was CMV-seropositive. The sequencing here drew on CD4+ T cells sorted from PBMCs after approximately 19-hour stimulation, taken from a patient who received antiretroviral therapy. CDR3 DNA sequence: TGCGCCAGCAGTGCAGGGGGCGCGGGCTATGGCTACACCTTC. Its translation is CASSAGGAGYGYTF.